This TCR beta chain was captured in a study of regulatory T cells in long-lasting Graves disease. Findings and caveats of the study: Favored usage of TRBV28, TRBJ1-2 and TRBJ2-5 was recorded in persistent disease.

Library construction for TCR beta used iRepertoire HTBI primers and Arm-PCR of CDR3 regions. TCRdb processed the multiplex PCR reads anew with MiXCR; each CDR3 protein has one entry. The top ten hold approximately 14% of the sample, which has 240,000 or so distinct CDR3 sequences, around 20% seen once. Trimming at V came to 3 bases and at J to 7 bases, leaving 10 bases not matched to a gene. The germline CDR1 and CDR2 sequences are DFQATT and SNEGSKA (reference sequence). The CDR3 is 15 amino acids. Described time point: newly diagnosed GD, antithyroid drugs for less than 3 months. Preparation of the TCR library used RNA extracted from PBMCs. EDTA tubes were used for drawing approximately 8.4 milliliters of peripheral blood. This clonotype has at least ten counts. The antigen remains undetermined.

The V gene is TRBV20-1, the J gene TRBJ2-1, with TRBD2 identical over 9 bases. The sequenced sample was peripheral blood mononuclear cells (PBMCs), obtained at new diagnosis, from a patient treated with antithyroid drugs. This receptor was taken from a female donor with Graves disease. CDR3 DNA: TGCAGTGCTAGTCCACCGGGACTAGCAAGGAATGAGCAGTTCTTC. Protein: CSASPPGLARNEQFF.